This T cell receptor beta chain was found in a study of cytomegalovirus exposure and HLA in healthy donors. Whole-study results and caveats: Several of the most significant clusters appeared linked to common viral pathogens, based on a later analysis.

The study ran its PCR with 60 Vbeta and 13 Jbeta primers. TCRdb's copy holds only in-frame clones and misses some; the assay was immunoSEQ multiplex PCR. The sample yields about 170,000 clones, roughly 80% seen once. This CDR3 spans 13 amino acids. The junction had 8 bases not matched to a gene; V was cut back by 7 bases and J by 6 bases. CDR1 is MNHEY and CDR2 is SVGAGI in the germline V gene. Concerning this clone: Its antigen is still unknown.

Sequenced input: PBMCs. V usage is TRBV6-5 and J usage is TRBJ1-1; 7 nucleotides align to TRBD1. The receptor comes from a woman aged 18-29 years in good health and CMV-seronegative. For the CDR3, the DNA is TGTGCCAGCACCCGACAGGGTTTTTCTGAAGCTTTCTTT. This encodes CASTRQGFSEAFF.